Each of the 18 T cell receptor beta chains below was sequenced from the same sample in a study of cytomegalovirus exposure and HLA in healthy donors. The repertoire was sequenced with immunoSEQ multiplex PCR; TCRdb's copy has only in-frame clones and lacks some. This sample has approximately 70,000 clones, with roughly 92% found just once. Sequenced: PBMCs. The receptors shown here come from a woman in her late teens or twenties in good health and CMV-seronegative.

This chain connects TRBV6-1 to TRBJ2-7, with 8 nucleotides matching TRBD1. Germline V CDR1 and CDR2: MNHNS, SASEGT. The V segment lost 6 bases and the J segment 6 bases; nucleotides outside the gene matches: 7. CDR3 length equals 13 residues. As DNA, the CDR3 is TGTGCCAGCAGAGGACAGGGCCTTATCGAGCAGTACTTC. It specifies CASRGQGLIEQYF.

V usage is TRBV2 and J usage is TRBJ2-1; D perhaps matches TRBD2 (5 bases). This CDR3 spans 14 amino acids. Germline values: CDR1 SNHLY, CDR2 FYNNEI. Between the trimmed V and J ends, which lost 7 bases and 7 bases, there was a span of 17 bases. CDR3 region: CASIMDLLYNEQFF. In nucleotides, the CDR3 is TGTGCCAGCATAATGGACTTACTATATAATGAGCAGTTCTTC.

Written as DNA, the CDR3 is TGTGCCACCAGCACCCGGACTAGCGGGGTCGAGCAGTACTTC. Translating gives CATSTRTSGVEQYF. This chain joins TRBV15 and TRBJ2-7; 12 nucleotides agree with TRBD2. Germline-derived CDR1 and CDR2 are LNHNV and YYDKDF (reference sequence). This CDR3 comprises 14 residues. The junction had 4 bases not matched to a gene; V was cut back by 4 bases and J by 6 bases.

The rearrangement uses TRBV28 and TRBJ1-1; D possibly corresponds to TRBD1 (5 bases). CDR3 size: 13 residues. Per germline, CDR1 MDHEN and CDR2 SYDVKM. V was shortened by 7 bases and J by 1 base, with 10 bases between the two germline ends. DNA for the CDR3: TGTGCCAGCATCCGGGGGGGGAACACTGAAGCTTTCTTT. Translated: CASIRGGNTEAFF.

The genes are TRBV9 and TRBJ1-2; no firm D call. Trimming took off 2 bases at V and 14 bases at J, with 22 bases between the two ends. The CDR3 is 14 amino acids. Germline assignment: CDR1 SGDLS and CDR2 YYNGEE. The CDR3 sequence: CASSVGRAGFVVTF. The CDR3 bases are TGTGCCAGCAGCGTGGGGAGGGCAGGCTTCGTGGTGACCTTC.

This clone is a singleton in its sample. The CDR3 loop is CASTGVGDYGYTF. The DNA for the CDR3 is TGTGCCAGCACCGGGGTCGGAGACTATGGCTACACCTTC. The chain is built from TRBV6-5 and TRBJ1-2; D uncertain. Germline lookup yields CDR1 MNHEY and CDR2 SVGAGI. With 7 bases removed from V and 3 bases from J, the gap between germline ends came to 12 bases. CDR3 length: 13 residues.

This chain uses TRBV5-4 with TRBJ1-6; 8 positions match TRBD1. The germline V gene has CDR1 SGHNT and CDR2 YYREEE (reference sequence). With 4 bases clipped from V and 8 bases from J, the junction kept 11 bases outside the gene matches. The CDR3 length is 16 residues. The CDR3 DNA sequence: TGTGCCAGCAGCCCTAAATGGGGGACAGGCCATTCACCCCTCCACTTT. Amino acids: CASSPKWGTGHSPLHF.

The chain has TRBV23-1 and TRBJ2-1; D is unclear. TRBV23-1 is marked as an open reading frame, function uncertain. This CDR3 contains 11 residues. Trimming pared 3 bases from V and 14 bases from J, leaving 11 bases between. The CDR3 DNA follows: TGCGCCAGCAGTCACTCCCCTGCGGAGTTCTTC. Translated: CASSHSPAEFF.

This clone appeared a single time. This chain uses TRBV19 with TRBJ1-6; TRBD1 matches 9 bases. Looked up from germline, CDR1 is LNHDA and CDR2 is SQIVND (reference sequence). V gave up 3 bases and J gave up 6 bases; unmatched junction bases: 6. The CDR3 spans 16 residues. CDR3 bases: TGTGCCAGTAGTATTCTGGGACAGGGTATTAATTCACCCCTCCACTTT. It encodes CASSILGQGINSPLHF.

V is TRBV7-2 and J is TRBJ2-3, with TRBD1 identical over 8 bases. The ends lost 3 bases at V and 6 bases at J; junction bases unmatched: 8. Germline V gene data show CDR1 as SGHTA and CDR2 as FQGNSA. The CDR3 is made up of 15 amino acids. CDR3 sequence: CASSFTAGGGDTQYF. For the CDR3, the DNA is TGTGCCAGCAGCTTCACTGCAGGGGGCGGGGATACGCAGTATTTT.

This rearrangement joins TRBV9 to TRBJ2-5; 12 bases are a match to TRBD2. V trimming: 3 bases; J trimming: 5 bases; junction bases outside the gene matches: 5. Germline CDR1 and CDR2: SGDLS and YYNGEE. The CDR3 is 15 residues long. CDR3 loop: CASSDGLAGFETQYF. In DNA, the CDR3 is TGTGCCAGCAGCGACGGACTAGCGGGGTTCGAGACCCAGTACTTC.

The rearrangement links TRBV29-1 to TRBJ1-1; 9 bases agree with TRBD1. The CDR3 extends over 12 amino acids. Losses at the gene ends were 7 bases for V and 7 bases for J; bases not matched to a gene: 7. Germline CDR1 and CDR2: SQVTM and ANQGSEA. CDR3 nucleotides: TGCAGCGGCAATACAGGGGGCGATGAAGCTTTCTTT. Its translation is CSGNTGGDEAFF.

This clone was recorded a few times. The rearrangement joins TRBV27 to TRBJ2-1; 13 nucleotides line up with TRBD2. V shed 3 bases, J shed 8 bases, and the junction held 4 bases outside the gene matches. Germline V gene data show CDR1 as MNHEY and CDR2 as SMNVEV (reference sequence). The CDR3 totals 15 residues. DNA for the CDR3: TGTGCCAGCAGTTTCACTAGCGGGGGGGCCCATGAGCAGTTCTTC. Translation: CASSFTSGGAHEQFF.

The chain employs TRBV5-1 and TRBJ2-3; 8 bases line up with TRBD1. The J segment lost 3 bases and the V segment lost 0 bases, leaving 9 bases of the junction unmatched. The length of the CDR3 is 17 residues. Germline lookup yields CDR1 SGHRS and CDR2 YFSETQ. The CDR3 loop reads CASSLGPSGTGTDTQYF. CDR3 sequence (DNA): TGCGCCAGCAGCTTGGGCCCCTCCGGGACAGGTACAGATACGCAGTATTTT. The whole variable domain, remainder taken from reference TRBV5-1 and TRBJ2-3, is KAGVTQTPRYLIKTRGQQVTLSCSPISGHRSVSWYQQTPGQGLQFLFEYFSETQRNKGNFPGRFSGRQFSNSRSEMNVSTLELGDSALYLCASSLGPSGTGTDTQYFGPGTRLTVL.

The chain couples TRBV21-1 to TRBJ1-3; TRBD1 reflects the table's D call only, with no check against the DNA. TRBV21-1 is reported as a pseudogene. The CDR3 runs 17 residues. The CDR3 region is CASSKEGKAVSGNTIYF. CDR3 bases: TGTGCCAGCAGCAAAGAGGGGAAGGCTGTCTCTGGAAACACCATATATTTT.

The rearrangement uses TRBV19 and TRBJ1-2, with unresolved D. V was cut by 5 bases and J by 8 bases, with 21 bases left in between. This CDR3 contains 15 residues. Germline V gene sequence: CDR1 LNHDA, CDR2 SQIVND (reference sequence). CDR3 sequence: CASSPSGTISAGYTF. The DNA for the CDR3 is TGTGCCAGTAGTCCTTCCGGCACGATATCAGCGGGCTACACCTTC. The complete variable domain, with remaining parts taken from reference TRBV19 and TRBJ1-2, reads DGGITQSPKYLFRKEGQNVTLSCEQNLNHDAMYWYRQDPGQGLRLIYYSQIVNDFQKGDIAEGYSVSREKKESFPLTVTSAQKNPTAFYLCASSPSGTISAGYTFGSGTRLTVV.

The CDR3 DNA reads TGCAGTGCTAGGACAGGGGGAGAAGCTTTCTTT. The encoded protein is CSARTGGEAFF. J is TRBJ1-1 and V is TRBV20-1, with 9 bases fitting TRBD1. The V and J ends lost 3 bases and 8 bases, in that order; junction bases with no gene match: 1. Germline V gives CDR1 DFQATT, CDR2 SNEGSKA (reference sequence). The CDR3 loop spans 11 amino acids.

The CDR3 bases are TGTGCCAGCAGTTTTCATGGGGGAACAGGGGCAGAAGCTTTCTTT. Translation: CASSFHGGTGAEAFF. This chain uses TRBV28 with TRBJ1-1, with 7 bases that match TRBD1. Trimming cost V 3 bases and J 8 bases; bases outside gene matches: 12. Germline V gene data show CDR1 as MDHEN and CDR2 as SYDVKM. The CDR3 spans 15 residues. The variable domain in full, with the rest retrieved from reference TRBV28 and TRBJ1-1, is DVKVTQSSRYLVKRTGEKVFLECVQDMDHENMFWYRQDPGLGLRLIYFSYDVKMKEKGDIPEGYSVSREKKERFSLILESASTNQTSMYLCASSFHGGTGAEAFFGQGTRLTVV.